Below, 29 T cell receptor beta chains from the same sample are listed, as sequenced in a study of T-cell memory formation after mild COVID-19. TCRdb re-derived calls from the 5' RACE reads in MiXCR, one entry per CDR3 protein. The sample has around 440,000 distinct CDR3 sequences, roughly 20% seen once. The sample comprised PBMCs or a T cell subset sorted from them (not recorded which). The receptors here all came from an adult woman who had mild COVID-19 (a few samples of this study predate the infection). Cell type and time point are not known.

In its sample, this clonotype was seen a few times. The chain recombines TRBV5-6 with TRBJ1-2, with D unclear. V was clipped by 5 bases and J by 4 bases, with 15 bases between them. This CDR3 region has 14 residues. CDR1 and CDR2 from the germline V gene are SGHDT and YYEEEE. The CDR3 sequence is CASRPRGAGYGYTF. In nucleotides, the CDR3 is TGTGCCAGCAGACCCAGAGGAGCGGGCTATGGCTACACCTTC.

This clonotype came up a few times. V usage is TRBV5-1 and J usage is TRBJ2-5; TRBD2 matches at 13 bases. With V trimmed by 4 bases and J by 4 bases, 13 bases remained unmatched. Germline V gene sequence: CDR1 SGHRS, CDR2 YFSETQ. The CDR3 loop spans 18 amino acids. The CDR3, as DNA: TGCGCCAGCAGCCTAGTCTTGGGACTAGCGGGGAGGGGAGAGACCCAGTACTTC. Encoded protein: CASSLVLGLAGRGETQYF.

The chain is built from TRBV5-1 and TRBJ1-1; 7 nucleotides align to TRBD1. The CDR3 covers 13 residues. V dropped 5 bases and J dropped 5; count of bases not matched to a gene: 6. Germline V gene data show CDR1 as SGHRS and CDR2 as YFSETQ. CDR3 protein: CASRSAGGTEAFF. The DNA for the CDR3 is TGCGCCAGCAGGTCGGCAGGGGGAACTGAAGCTTTCTTT.

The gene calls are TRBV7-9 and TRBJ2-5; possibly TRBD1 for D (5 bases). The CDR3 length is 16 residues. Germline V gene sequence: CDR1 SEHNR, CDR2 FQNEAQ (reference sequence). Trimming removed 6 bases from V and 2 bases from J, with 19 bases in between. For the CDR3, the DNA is TGTGCCAGCAGATCCCCAGGGCAGGCGTTACAAGAGACCCAGTACTTC. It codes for CASRSPGQALQETQYF.

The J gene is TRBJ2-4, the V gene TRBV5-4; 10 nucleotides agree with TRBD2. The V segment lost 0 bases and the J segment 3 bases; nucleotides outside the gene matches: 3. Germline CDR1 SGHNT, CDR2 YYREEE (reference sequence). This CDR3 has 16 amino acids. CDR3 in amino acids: CASSLGLAGLKNIQYF. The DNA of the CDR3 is TGTGCCAGCAGCTTGGGACTAGCGGGTCTCAAAAACATTCAGTACTTC.

CDR3 in amino acids: CASSPSRGKIDQPQHF. For the CDR3, the DNA is TGTGCCAGCTCACCTTCCAGGGGTAAGATCGATCAGCCCCAGCATTTT. V is TRBV18 and J is TRBJ1-5; the D gene is possibly TRBD1 (6 bases). This CDR3 region has 16 residues. CDR1 and CDR2 (germline): KGHSH, LQKENI. Trimming took 3 bases from V and 5 from J, leaving 17 bases between them. Combining the CDR3 with reference TRBV18 and TRBJ1-5 gives the whole variable domain NAGVMQNPRHLVRRRGQEARLRCSPMKGHSHVYWYRQLPEEGLKFMVYLQKENIIDESGMPKERFSAEFPKEGPSILRIQQVVRGDSAAYFCASSPSRGKIDQPQHFGDGTRLSIL.

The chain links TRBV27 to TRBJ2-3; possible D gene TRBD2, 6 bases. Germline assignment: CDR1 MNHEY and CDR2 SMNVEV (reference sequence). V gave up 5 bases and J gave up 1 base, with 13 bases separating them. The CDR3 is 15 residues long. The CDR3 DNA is TGTGCCAGCAGTCTAATGGCTAGCGGCACAGATACGCAGTATTTT. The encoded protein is CASSLMASGTDTQYF.

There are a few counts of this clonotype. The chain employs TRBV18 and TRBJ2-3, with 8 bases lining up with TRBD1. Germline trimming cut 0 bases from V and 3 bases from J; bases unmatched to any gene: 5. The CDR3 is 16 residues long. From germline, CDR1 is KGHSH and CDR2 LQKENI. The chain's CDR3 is CASSPPVYRGTDTQYF. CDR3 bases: TGTGCCAGCTCACCACCCGTGTACAGGGGGACAGATACGCAGTATTTT.

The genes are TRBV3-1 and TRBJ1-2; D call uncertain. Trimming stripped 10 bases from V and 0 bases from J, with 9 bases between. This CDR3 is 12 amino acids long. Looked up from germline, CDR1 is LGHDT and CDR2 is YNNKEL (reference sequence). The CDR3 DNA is TGTGCCACCGGTAGAGCTAACTATGGCTACACCTTC. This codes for CATGRANYGYTF.

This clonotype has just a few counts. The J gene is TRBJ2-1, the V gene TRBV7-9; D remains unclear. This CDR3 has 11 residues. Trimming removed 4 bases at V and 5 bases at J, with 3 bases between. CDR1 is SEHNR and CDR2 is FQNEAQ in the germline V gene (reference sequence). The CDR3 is CASSYDNEQFF. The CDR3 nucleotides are TGTGCCAGCAGCTATGACAATGAGCAGTTCTTC.

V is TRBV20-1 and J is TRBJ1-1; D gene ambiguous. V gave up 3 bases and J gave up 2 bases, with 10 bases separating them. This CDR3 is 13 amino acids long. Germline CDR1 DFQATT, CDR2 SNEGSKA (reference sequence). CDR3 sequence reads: CSASSGSNTEAFF. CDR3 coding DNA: TGCAGTGCTAGTTCAGGATCAAACACTGAAGCTTTCTTT.

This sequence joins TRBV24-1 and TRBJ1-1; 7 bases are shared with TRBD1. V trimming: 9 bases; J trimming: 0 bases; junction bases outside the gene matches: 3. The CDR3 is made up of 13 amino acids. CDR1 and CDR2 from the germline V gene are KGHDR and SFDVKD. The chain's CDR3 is CATRTGLNTEAFF. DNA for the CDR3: TGTGCCACCCGGACAGGATTGAACACTGAAGCTTTCTTT.

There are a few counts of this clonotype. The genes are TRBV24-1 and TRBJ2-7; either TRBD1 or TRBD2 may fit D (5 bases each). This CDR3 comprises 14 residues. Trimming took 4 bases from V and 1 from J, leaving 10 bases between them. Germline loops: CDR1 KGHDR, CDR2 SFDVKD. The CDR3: CATSDRDGSYEQYF. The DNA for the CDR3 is TGTGCCACCAGTGACCGGGACGGATCCTACGAGCAGTACTTC.

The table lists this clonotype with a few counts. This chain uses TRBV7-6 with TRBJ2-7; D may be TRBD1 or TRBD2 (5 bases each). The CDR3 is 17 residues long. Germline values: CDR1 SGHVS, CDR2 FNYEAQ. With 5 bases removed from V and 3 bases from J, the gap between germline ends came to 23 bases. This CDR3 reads CASSGPGTDSPVYEQYF. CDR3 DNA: TGTGCCAGCAGCGGACCCGGGACCGACTCACCAGTCTACGAGCAGTACTTC.

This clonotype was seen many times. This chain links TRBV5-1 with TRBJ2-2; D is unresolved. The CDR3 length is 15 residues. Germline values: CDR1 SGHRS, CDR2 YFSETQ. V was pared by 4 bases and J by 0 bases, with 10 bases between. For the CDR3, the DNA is TGCGCCAGCAGCCGCGCAACCCCGAACACCGGGGAGCTGTTTTTT. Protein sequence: CASSRATPNTGELFF. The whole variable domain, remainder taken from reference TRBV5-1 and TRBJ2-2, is KAGVTQTPRYLIKTRGQQVTLSCSPISGHRSVSWYQQTPGQGLQFLFEYFSETQRNKGNFPGRFSGRQFSNSRSEMNVSTLELGDSALYLCASSRATPNTGELFFGEGSRLTVL.

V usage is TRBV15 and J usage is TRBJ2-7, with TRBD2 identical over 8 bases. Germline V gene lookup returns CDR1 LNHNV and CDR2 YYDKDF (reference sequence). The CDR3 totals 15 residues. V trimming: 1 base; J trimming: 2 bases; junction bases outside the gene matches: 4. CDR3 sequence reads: CATSRGAGETYEQYF. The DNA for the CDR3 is TGTGCCACCAGCAGAGGAGCGGGGGAGACCTACGAGCAGTACTTC. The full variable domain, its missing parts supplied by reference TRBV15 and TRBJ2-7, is DAMVIQNPRYQVTQFGKPVTLSCSQTLNHNVMYWYQQKSSQAPKLLFHYYDKDFNNEADTPDNFQSRRPNTSFCFLDIRSPGLGDTAMYLCATSRGAGETYEQYFGPGTRLTVT.

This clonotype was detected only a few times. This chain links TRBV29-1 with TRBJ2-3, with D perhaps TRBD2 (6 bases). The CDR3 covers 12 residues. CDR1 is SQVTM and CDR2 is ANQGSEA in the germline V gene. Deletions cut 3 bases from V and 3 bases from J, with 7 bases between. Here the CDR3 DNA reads TGCAGCGTTGAGGGGACTACAGATACGCAGTATTTT. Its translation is CSVEGTTDTQYF.

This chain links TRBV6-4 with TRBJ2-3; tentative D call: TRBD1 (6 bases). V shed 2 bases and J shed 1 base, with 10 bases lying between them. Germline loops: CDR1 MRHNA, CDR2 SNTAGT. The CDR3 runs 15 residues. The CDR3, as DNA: TGTGCCAGCAGTGACAGGGGGTATGGCACAGATACGCAGTATTTT. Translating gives CASSDRGYGTDTQYF.

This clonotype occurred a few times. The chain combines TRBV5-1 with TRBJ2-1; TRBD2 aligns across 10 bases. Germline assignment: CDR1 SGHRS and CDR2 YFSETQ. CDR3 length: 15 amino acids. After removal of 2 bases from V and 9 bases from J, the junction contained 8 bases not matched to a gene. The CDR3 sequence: CASSLGPSGGGEQFF. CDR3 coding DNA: TGCGCCAGCAGCTTAGGCCCTAGCGGGGGCGGTGAGCAGTTCTTC.

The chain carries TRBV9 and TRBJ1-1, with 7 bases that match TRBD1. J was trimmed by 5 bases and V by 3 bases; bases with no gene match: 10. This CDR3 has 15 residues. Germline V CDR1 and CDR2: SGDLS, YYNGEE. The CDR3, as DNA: TGTGCCAGCAGCGCTATTACAGGGGTGAGGACTGAAGCTTTCTTT. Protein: CASSAITGVRTEAFF. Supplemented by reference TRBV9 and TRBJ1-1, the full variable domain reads DSGVTQTPKHLITATGQRVTLRCSPRSGDLSVYWYQQSLDQGLQFLIQYYNGEERAKGNILERFSAQQFPDLHSELNLSSLELGDSALYFCASSAITGVRTEAFFGQGTRLTVV.

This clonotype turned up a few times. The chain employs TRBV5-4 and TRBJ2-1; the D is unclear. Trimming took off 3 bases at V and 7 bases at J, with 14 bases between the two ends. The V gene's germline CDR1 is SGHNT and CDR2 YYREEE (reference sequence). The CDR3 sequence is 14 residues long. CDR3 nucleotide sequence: TGTGCCAGCAGCTACCCCCAGAGTGGGAATGAGCAGTTCTTC. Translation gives CASSYPQSGNEQFF.

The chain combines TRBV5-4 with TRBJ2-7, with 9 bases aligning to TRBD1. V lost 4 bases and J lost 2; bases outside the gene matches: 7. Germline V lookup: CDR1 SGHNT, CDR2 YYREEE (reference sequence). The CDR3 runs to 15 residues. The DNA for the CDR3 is TGTGCCAGCAGCCAATGGGGACAGGGAGCCTACGAGCAGTACTTC. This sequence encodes CASSQWGQGAYEQYF.

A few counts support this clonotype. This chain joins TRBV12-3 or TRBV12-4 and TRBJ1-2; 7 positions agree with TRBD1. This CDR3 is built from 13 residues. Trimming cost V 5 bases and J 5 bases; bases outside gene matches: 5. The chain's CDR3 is CASSHGQVYGYTF. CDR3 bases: TGTGCCAGCAGTCATGGACAGGTGTATGGCTACACCTTC.

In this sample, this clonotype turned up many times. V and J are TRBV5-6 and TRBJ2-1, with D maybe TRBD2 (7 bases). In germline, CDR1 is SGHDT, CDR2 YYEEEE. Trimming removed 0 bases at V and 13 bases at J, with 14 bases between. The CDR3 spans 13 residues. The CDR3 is CASSLGRAGAQFF. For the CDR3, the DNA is TGTGCCAGCAGCTTGGGGAGGGCGGGGGCCCAGTTCTTC.

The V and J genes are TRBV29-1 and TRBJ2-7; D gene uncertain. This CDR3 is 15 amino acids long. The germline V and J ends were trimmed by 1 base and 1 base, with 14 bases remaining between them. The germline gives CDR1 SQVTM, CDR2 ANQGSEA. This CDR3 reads CSVEGLAGSSYEQYF. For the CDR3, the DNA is TGCAGCGTTGAAGGCCTCGCTGGGTCGTCCTACGAGCAGTACTTC.

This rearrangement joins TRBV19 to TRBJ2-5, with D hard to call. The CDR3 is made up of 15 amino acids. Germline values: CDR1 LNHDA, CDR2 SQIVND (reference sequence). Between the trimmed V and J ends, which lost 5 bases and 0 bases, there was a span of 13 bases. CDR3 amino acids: CASSSEPKYQETQYF. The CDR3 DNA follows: TGTGCCAGTAGTTCGGAACCAAAGTACCAAGAGACCCAGTACTTC.

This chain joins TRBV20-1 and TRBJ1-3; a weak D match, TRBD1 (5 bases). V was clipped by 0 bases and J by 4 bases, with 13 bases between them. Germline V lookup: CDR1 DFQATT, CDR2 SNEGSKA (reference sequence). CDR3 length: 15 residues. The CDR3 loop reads CSARDLTGGGNTIYF. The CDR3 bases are TGCAGTGCTAGAGATCTTACCGGGGGAGGAAACACCATATATTTT.

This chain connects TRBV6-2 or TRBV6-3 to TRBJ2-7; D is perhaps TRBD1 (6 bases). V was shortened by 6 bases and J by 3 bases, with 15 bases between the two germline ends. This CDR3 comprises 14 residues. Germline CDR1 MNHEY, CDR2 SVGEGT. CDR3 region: CASSSWTDHYEQYF. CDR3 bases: TGTGCCAGCAGCTCCTGGACAGACCACTACGAGCAGTACTTC.

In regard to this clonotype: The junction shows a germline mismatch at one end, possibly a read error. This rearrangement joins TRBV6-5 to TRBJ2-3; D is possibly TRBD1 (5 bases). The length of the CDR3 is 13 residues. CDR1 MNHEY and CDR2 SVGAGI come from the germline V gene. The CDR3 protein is CASSYQGTDTKYF. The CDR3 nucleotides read TGTGCCAGCAGTTACCAGGGCACAGATACGAAGTATTTT.